A single T cell receptor beta chain is shown here with its context. Its antigen is as yet unknown. Germline V gives CDR1 MNHNY, CDR2 SVGAGI (reference sequence). The CDR3 is 14 amino acids. The V segment lost 6 bases and the J segment 2 bases; nucleotides outside the gene matches: 5. The libraries were made with immunoSEQ v3.0 at survey level. Method: immunoSEQ multiplex PCR; TCRdb's copy keeps in-frame clones and lacks some. The sample includes 30,000 to 45,000 clones, about 80% of them seen just once. This sample was taken from a study of long-term antiretroviral therapy in people with HIV. As for the study in general: The immediate-ART recommendation dates to 2015, and the earliest samples predate it by about a decade. Study-wide findings and caveats: Before ART, certain clones expanded, and these dominated the repertoire at all time points.

The sequence was collected from a man aged 30 to 45 with HIV. V usage is TRBV6-6 and J usage is TRBJ2-5; 8 positions agree with TRBD1. Here the sequenced sample was unsorted PBMCs, taken 3.4 years after starting antiretroviral therapy. CDR3 sequence reads: CASRYGTGQETQYF. The CDR3 coding sequence is TGTGCCAGCAGATACGGGACAGGTCAAGAGACCCAGTACTTC.